The 20 T cell receptor beta chains listed next were all sequenced from one sample in a study of radiotherapy plus CTLA-4 blockade in lung cancer. Libraries were prepared by immunoSEQ multiplex PCR; TCRdb keeps only in-frame clonotypes and omits some of them. The sample holds tens of thousands of clones, 65% to 80% seen once. Material: peripheral blood, obtained from a patient treated with radiotherapy plus ipilimumab. All receptors derive from a human donor with non-small cell lung cancer who had a complete response to radiotherapy plus ipilimumab.

The chain is built from TRBV5-1 and TRBJ2-1; D gene uncertain. Trimming pared 4 bases from V and 4 bases from J, leaving 3 bases between. This CDR3 region has 11 residues. CDR1 and CDR2 (germline): SGHRS, YFSETQ. CDR3 nucleotide sequence: TGCGCCAGCAGCGAGTACAATGAGCAGTTCTTC. Its protein product is CASSEYNEQFF.

The chain recombines TRBV5-5 with TRBJ2-3; unclear D gene. Trimming pared 5 bases from V and 1 base from J, leaving 14 bases between. This CDR3 spans 15 amino acids. Per the germline V gene, CDR1 is SGHKS and CDR2 is YYEKEE (reference sequence). CDR3 in amino acids: CASSWGGVGTDTQYF. The CDR3 region has the DNA TGTGCCAGCAGTTGGGGTGGGGTCGGCACAGATACGCAGTATTTT.

This chain uses TRBV18 with TRBJ1-5; 7 bases match TRBD1. The germline CDR1 and CDR2 sequences are KGHSH and LQKENI. CDR3 length equals 15 residues. J lost 3 bases, V lost 3 bases, and 5 bases had no gene match. Here the CDR3 DNA reads TGTGCCAGCTCACCCTCTACAGGGGCCAATCAGCCCCAGCATTTT. Translation: CASSPSTGANQPQHF. The whole variable domain, filled in from reference TRBV18 and TRBJ1-5, reads NAGVMQNPRHLVRRRGQEARLRCSPMKGHSHVYWYRQLPEEGLKFMVYLQKENIIDESGMPKERFSAEFPKEGPSILRIQQVVRGDSAAYFCASSPSTGANQPQHFGDGTRLSIL.

The rearrangement joins TRBV18 to TRBJ1-5, with TRBD1 identical over 9 bases. The CDR3 spans 16 residues. The germline V gene has CDR1 KGHSH and CDR2 LQKENI. The V gene end was trimmed by 5 bases and the J gene end by 6 bases; junction bases not matched to a gene: 11. CDR3: CASSSETGGNSQPQHF. Written as DNA, the CDR3 is TGTGCCAGCTCATCCGAGACAGGGGGTAATAGTCAGCCCCAGCATTTT.

This clone was counted a single time. The rearrangement joins TRBV4-1 to TRBJ2-7; tentatively, D is TRBD1 (6 bases). The CDR3 is made up of 14 amino acids. Germline V gives CDR1 MGHRA, CDR2 YSYEKL. Trimming took 1 base from V and 6 from J, leaving 13 bases between them. The CDR3 nucleotides are TGCGCCAGCAGCCAAGTTGGACAGATCGGCGAGCAGTACTTC. It codes for CASSQVGQIGEQYF.

This chain links TRBV29-1 with TRBJ1-4; 9 nucleotides match TRBD1. V shed 1 base, J shed 8 bases, and the junction held 5 bases outside the gene matches. CDR1 and CDR2 from the germline V gene are SQVTM and ANQGSEA. The CDR3 has 14 residues. The CDR3 sequence: CSVEGTGDGEKLFF. In nucleotides, the CDR3 is TGCAGCGTTGAAGGGACAGGGGACGGGGAAAAACTGTTTTTT.

CDR3 nucleotide sequence: TGTGCCAGTAGTTTTCTCACAGGGATAATTGGCTACACCTTC. Encoded protein: CASSFLTGIIGYTF. V usage is TRBV19 and J usage is TRBJ1-2, with TRBD1 as a possible D gene (6 bases). CDR3 length: 14 amino acids. Germline V gene lookup returns CDR1 LNHDA and CDR2 SQIVND (reference sequence). With 5 bases removed from V and 7 bases from J, the gap between germline ends came to 17 bases.

The gene calls are TRBV19 and TRBJ1-3; the D gene is possibly TRBD1 (5 bases). This CDR3 has 16 amino acids. Trimming left V 0 bases short and J 2 bases short, with 11 bases between. Germline V gene lookup returns CDR1 LNHDA and CDR2 SQIVND (reference sequence). The CDR3, as DNA: TGTGCCAGTAGTATAGATAGCGGGACTCCTGGAAACACCATATATTTT. Translated: CASSIDSGTPGNTIYF. Complete variable domain (other parts from reference TRBV19 and TRBJ1-3): DGGITQSPKYLFRKEGQNVTLSCEQNLNHDAMYWYRQDPGQGLRLIYYSQIVNDFQKGDIAEGYSVSREKKESFPLTVTSAQKNPTAFYLCASSIDSGTPGNTIYFGEGSWLTVV.

The V call is TRBV5-1, the J call TRBJ1-4; 10 nucleotides agree with TRBD1. V shed 4 bases, J shed 5 bases, and the junction held 2 bases outside the gene matches. Germline V gene lookup returns CDR1 SGHRS and CDR2 YFSETQ. The CDR3 loop spans 14 amino acids. As DNA, the CDR3 is TGCGCCAGCAGCATGGGACAGGGGAATGAAAAACTGTTTTTT. Translation gives CASSMGQGNEKLFF. Supplemented by reference TRBV5-1 and TRBJ1-4, the full variable domain reads KAGVTQTPRYLIKTRGQQVTLSCSPISGHRSVSWYQQTPGQGLQFLFEYFSETQRNKGNFPGRFSGRQFSNSRSEMNVSTLELGDSALYLCASSMGQGNEKLFFGSGTQLSVL.

The CDR3 here is CASSLNVLTF. In nucleotides, the CDR3 is TGTGCCAGCAGCTTAAACGTCCTGACTTTC. This rearrangement joins TRBV7-2 to TRBJ2-6, with D hard to call. The CDR3 is made up of 10 amino acids. The ends were cut back, 2 bases at V and 10 bases at J, with 0 bases in the middle. In germline, CDR1 is SGHTA, CDR2 FQGNSA.

V is TRBV5-1 and J is TRBJ2-1; TRBD2 matches 11 bases. With V trimmed by 4 bases and J by 7 bases, 13 bases remained unmatched. The CDR3 has 17 amino acids. Germline CDR1 and CDR2: SGHRS and YFSETQ. DNA for the CDR3: TGCGCCAGCAGCCGGGGACTAGCGGACCCCCCCGGGAATGAGCAGTTCTTC. Its translation: CASSRGLADPPGNEQFF.

This clone was observed a handful of times. This chain uses TRBV6-5 with TRBJ2-3, with D unresolved. The CDR3 has 15 residues. V dropped 6 bases and J dropped 6 bases, with 19 bases sitting between them. Germline CDR1 MNHEY, CDR2 SVGAGI. This CDR3 reads CASRAYTHGSDTQYF. The CDR3 bases are TGTGCCAGCAGAGCTTACACTCATGGTTCGGATACGCAGTATTTT.

The chain carries TRBV5-4 and TRBJ2-3; TRBD2 is a possible D gene (6 bases). CDR3 length equals 15 residues. Germline V gene lookup returns CDR1 SGHNT and CDR2 YYREEE (reference sequence). V was clipped by 0 bases and J by 2 bases, with 10 bases between them. Here the CDR3 reads CASSLDSGYTDTQYF. Here the CDR3 DNA reads TGTGCCAGCAGCTTGGATAGCGGATACACAGATACGCAGTATTTT.

The V and J genes are TRBV6-6 and TRBJ1-5; D is unclear. Per germline, CDR1 MNHNY and CDR2 SVGAGI (reference sequence). Trimming took 5 bases from V and 0 from J, leaving 11 bases between them. CDR3 length equals 15 residues. CDR3 region: CASSPFVNSNQPQHF. The DNA for the CDR3 is TGTGCCAGCAGTCCCTTCGTAAATAGCAATCAGCCCCAGCATTTT.

J is TRBJ1-2 and V is TRBV5-4; D unclear. This CDR3 comprises 15 residues. Germline CDR1 reads SGHNT; CDR2 reads YYREEE (reference sequence). Deletions cut 4 bases from V and 4 bases from J, with 17 bases between. The CDR3 DNA follows: TGTGCCAGCAGCCTTGGAGGTCCGGGAATCTATGGCTACACCTTC. This sequence encodes CASSLGGPGIYGYTF.

The chain uses TRBV30 and TRBJ1-2, with 7 bases aligning to TRBD1. After removal of 5 bases from V and 10 bases from J, the junction contained 4 bases not matched to a gene. The CDR3 runs to 10 residues. Germline CDR1 is GTSNPN and CDR2 is SVGIG (reference sequence). CDR3 nucleotide sequence: TGTGCCTGGGCACAGGGGACCTACACCTTC. Its translation is CAWAQGTYTF. Full variable domain (outside the CDR3, taken from reference TRBV30 and TRBJ1-2): SQTIHQWPATLVQPVGSPLSLECTVEGTSNPNLYWYRQAAGRGLQLLFYSVGIGQISSEVPQNLSASRPQDRQFILSSKKLLLSDSGFYLCAWAQGTYTFGSGTRLTVV.

In its sample, this clone was seen a few times. The chain joins TRBV19 to TRBJ1-1; D uncertain. Germline CDR1 is LNHDA and CDR2 is SQIVND (reference sequence). This CDR3 spans 14 amino acids. The germline V and J ends were trimmed by 5 bases and 4 bases, with 14 bases remaining between them. The CDR3 loop is CASSYGGRRTEAFF. The CDR3 DNA sequence: TGTGCCAGTAGTTATGGCGGGCGGCGCACTGAAGCTTTCTTT.

The V call is TRBV14, the J call TRBJ2-1; no reliable D call. This CDR3 has 13 amino acids. The V and J ends lost 0 bases and 7 bases respectively, with 7 bases between them. Germline CDR1 and CDR2: SGHDN and FVKESK. CDR3 DNA: TGTGCCAGCAGCCAAGAAGAGAATAATGAGCAGTTCTTC. Translating gives CASSQEENNEQFF.

This clone is a singleton in its sample. The chain recombines TRBV7-9 with TRBJ1-1; 8 bases map to TRBD1. V gave up 7 bases and J gave up 6 bases; unmatched junction bases: 10. The CDR3 totals 14 residues. The germline V gene has CDR1 SEHNR and CDR2 FQNEAQ (reference sequence). This chain's CDR3 is CASTPWDRTSEAFF. Written as DNA, the CDR3 is TGTGCCAGCACTCCGTGGGACAGGACTTCTGAAGCTTTCTTT.

The genes are TRBV5-6 and TRBJ1-2; maybe TRBD1 (5 bases). Trimming pared 1 base from V and 0 bases from J, leaving 13 bases between. Germline lookup yields CDR1 SGHDT and CDR2 YYEEEE. The CDR3 consists of 16 residues. CDR3 in DNA: TGTGCCAGCAGCTTGCCCAGGGCGTACACTAACTATGGCTACACCTTC. It codes for CASSLPRAYTNYGYTF.